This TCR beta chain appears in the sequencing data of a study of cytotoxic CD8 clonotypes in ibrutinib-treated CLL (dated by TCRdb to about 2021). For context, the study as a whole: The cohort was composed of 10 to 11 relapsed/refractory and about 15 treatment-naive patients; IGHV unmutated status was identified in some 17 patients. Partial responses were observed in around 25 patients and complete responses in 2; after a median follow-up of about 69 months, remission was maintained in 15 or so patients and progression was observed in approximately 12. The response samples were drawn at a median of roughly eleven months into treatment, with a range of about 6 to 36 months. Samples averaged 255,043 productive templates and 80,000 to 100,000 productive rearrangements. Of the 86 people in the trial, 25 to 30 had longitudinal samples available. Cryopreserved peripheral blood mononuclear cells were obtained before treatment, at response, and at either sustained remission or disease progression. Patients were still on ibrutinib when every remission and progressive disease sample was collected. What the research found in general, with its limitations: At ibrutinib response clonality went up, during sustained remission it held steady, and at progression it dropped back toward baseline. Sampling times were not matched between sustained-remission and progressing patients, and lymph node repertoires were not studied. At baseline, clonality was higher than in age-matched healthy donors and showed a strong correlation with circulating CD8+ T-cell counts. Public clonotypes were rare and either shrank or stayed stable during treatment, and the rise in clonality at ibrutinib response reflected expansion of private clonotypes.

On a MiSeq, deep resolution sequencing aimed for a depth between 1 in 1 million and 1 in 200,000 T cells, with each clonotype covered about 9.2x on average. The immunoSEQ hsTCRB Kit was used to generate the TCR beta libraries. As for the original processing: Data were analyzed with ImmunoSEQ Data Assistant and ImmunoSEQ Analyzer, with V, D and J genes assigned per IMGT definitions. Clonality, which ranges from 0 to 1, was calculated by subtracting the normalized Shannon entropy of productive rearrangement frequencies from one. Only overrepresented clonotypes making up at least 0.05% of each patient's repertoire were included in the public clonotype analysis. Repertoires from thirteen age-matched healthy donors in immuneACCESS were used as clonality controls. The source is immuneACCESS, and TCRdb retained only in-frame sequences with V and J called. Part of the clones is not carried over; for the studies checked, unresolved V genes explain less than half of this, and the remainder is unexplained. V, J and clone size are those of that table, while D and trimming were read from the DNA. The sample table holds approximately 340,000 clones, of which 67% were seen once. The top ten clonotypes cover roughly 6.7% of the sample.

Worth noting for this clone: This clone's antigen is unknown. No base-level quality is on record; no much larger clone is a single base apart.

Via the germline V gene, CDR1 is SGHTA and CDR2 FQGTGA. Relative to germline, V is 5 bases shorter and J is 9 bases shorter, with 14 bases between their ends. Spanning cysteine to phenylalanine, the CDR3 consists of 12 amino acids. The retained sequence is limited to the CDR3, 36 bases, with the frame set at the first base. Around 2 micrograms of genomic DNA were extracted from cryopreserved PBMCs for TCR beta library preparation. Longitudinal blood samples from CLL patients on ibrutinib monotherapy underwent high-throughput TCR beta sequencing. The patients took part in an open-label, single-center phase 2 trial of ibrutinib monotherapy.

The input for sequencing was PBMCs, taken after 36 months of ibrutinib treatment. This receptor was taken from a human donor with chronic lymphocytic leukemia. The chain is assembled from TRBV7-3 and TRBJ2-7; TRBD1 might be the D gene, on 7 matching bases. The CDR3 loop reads CASSHSGGGQYF. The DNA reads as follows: TGTGCCAGCAGCCACTCAGGGGGAGGGCAGTACTTC.